This T cell receptor (beta chain) was recorded in a study of shared clonotypes between healthy human individuals. The CDR3 is made up of 14 amino acids. Germline CDR1 and CDR2: LNHDA and SQIVND (reference sequence). V trimming: 6 bases; J trimming: 5 bases; junction bases outside the gene matches: 6. The method was immunoSEQ multiplex PCR; TCRdb's version includes in-frame clones alone and lacks a portion of them. Of about a million clones in the sample, about three quarters were seen once. Study-level findings and limits: Of the naive CD4 clonotypes, about 5% were shared across several donors. Memory subsets generally showed smaller estimated richness than naive subsets did. Rarefaction indicated that sorted-subset sequencing remained incomplete although depth was large. Lower generation probabilities were found for non-shared clonotypes than for those shared by all four donors.

Note on this clone: What it binds is not known.

The clonotype originates from a man between 18 and 35 years old in good health. V is TRBV19 and J is TRBJ1-2; 10 bases map to TRBD1. Sequenced input: memory CD4+ T cells sorted from blood. Subset defined: CD45RA-negative fraction. As DNA, the CDR3 is TGTGCCAGTAGACCGGGACAGGGGCGTTATGGCTACACCTTC. This sequence encodes CASRPGQGRYGYTF.